These T cell receptor beta chains were read from a single sample in a study of cytomegalovirus exposure and HLA in healthy donors. TCRdb's copy holds only in-frame clones and misses some; the assay was immunoSEQ multiplex PCR. The repertoire has tens of thousands of clones, just under 80% of them found once; the top ten carry 2.5%. Material: PBMCs. Receptors were obtained from a male donor in good health and CMV-seropositive. The CDR3 runs from the conserved cysteine through the conserved F or W. D genes are given only for firm matches. Clone size is shown for a subset of rows, as once, few, many or a class of expanded clone.

V,J,size,D,CDR3,DNA
TRBV2,TRBJ1-5,.,.,CASSGEGGSNQPQHF,TGTGCCAGCAGTGGGGAGGGGGGAAGCAATCAGCCCCAGCATTTT
TRBV5-1,TRBJ2-7,few,.,CASSLDSVFGVRSPERSTSYEQYF,TGCGCCAGCAGCTTGGATTCGGTGTTCGGGGTACGCAGTCCGGAGCGATCGACCTCCTACGAGCAGTACTTC
TRBV9,TRBJ1-5,.,TRBD1,CASSVGSGGIQPQHF,TGTGCCAGCAGCGTAGGGTCAGGGGGGATTCAGCCCCAGCATTTT
TRBV6-5,TRBJ1-2,.,TRBD1,CASSYSGQGYSGYTF,TGTGCCAGCAGTTACTCGGGACAGGGCTATAGCGGCTACACCTTC
TRBV11-3,TRBJ2-3,.,.,CASSLGGIDTQYF,TGTGCCAGCAGCTTAGGGGGCATAGATACGCAGTATTTT
TRBV19,TRBJ2-1,.,TRBD2,CASSTSGRPYNEQFF,TGTGCCAGTAGTACCAGCGGGAGGCCCTACAATGAGCAGTTCTTC
TRBV19,TRBJ2-7,.,TRBD2,CASTGTNSYEQYF,TGTGCCAGTACCGGGACTAACTCCTACGAGCAGTACTTC
TRBV2,TRBJ1-1,.,.,CASMLETEAFF,TGTGCCAGTATGTTGGAGACTGAAGCTTTCTTT
TRBV5-4,TRBJ1-5,.,TRBD1,CASSLEGAQPQHF,TGTGCCAGCAGCTTGGAGGGGGCTCAGCCCCAGCATTTT
TRBV11-2,TRBJ2-7,.,.,CASGASSYEQYF,TGTGCCAGCGGGGCCAGCTCCTACGAGCAGTACTTC
TRBV7-9,TRBJ2-3,.,TRBD1,CASSPSLGAGGMDTQYF,TGTGCCAGCAGCCCCAGCCTGGGAGCAGGGGGCATGGATACGCAGTATTTT
TRBV5-4,TRBJ2-7,.,TRBD1,CASSPGQGRESYEQYF,TGTGCCAGCAGCCCGGGACAGGGAAGGGAGTCCTACGAGCAGTACTTC
TRBV6-5,TRBJ1-2,.,.,CASSYSTPRGMRGYTF,TGTGCCAGCAGTTACTCGACCCCCAGGGGAATGCGTGGCTACACCTTC
TRBV13,TRBJ2-1,.,TRBD2,CASSFSPTTSGYNEQFF,TGTGCCAGCAGCTTTTCTCCCACGACTAGCGGCTACAATGAGCAGTTCTTC
TRBV5-1,TRBJ1-4,.,TRBD1,CASSLTGTGREKLFF,TGCGCCAGCAGCCTAACCGGGACAGGGAGAGAAAAACTGTTTTTT
TRBV7-2,TRBJ1-6,.,TRBD1,CASSLEWGQWLHF,TGTGCCAGCAGCTTAGAATGGGGACAGTGGCTCCACTTT
TRBV14,TRBJ2-2,.,TRBD2,CASSQEDVGLAGVTGELFF,TGTGCCAGCAGCCAAGAAGATGTAGGACTAGCGGGAGTCACCGGGGAGCTGTTTTTT
TRBV5-6,TRBJ2-7,few,TRBD1,CASRLKTGFHEQYF,TGTGCCAGCAGGCTTAAGACAGGGTTTCACGAGCAGTACTTC
TRBV6-6,TRBJ2-1,.,TRBD2,CASSYSTSGSSSEQFF,TGTGCCAGCAGTTACTCGACTAGCGGGAGTTCAAGTGAGCAGTTCTTC
TRBV25-1,TRBJ1-1,.,.,CASSEYLQVGKDTEAFF,TGTGCCAGCAGTGAATATCTCCAGGTCGGAAAGGACACTGAAGCTTTCTTT
TRBV5-4,TRBJ2-3,.,.,CASSPRGGTDTQYF,TGTGCCAGCAGCCCCAGGGGAGGCACAGATACGCAGTATTTT
TRBV28,TRBJ2-2,.,TRBD1,CASSSGQGKNTGELFF,TGTGCCAGCAGTTCCGGACAGGGGAAGAACACCGGGGAGCTGTTTTTT
TRBV5-4,TRBJ2-3,.,.,CASSRDSGADTQYF,TGTGCCAGCAGCCGGGACTCGGGGGCAGATACGCAGTATTTT
TRBV7-8,TRBJ2-1,.,TRBD2,CASSIRLAGGPVEQFF,TGTGCCAGCAGCATCCGACTAGCGGGAGGGCCTGTTGAGCAGTTCTTC
TRBV6-1,TRBJ1-5,few,.,CASKTDPLNQPQHF,TGTGCCAGCAAGACAGACCCCTTAAATCAGCCCCAGCATTTT
TRBV10-3,TRBJ2-7,.,.,CAISEFDSPPYEQYF,TGTGCCATCAGTGAGTTCGACAGCCCCCCCTACGAGCAGTACTTC
TRBV10-1,TRBJ1-1,.,TRBD1,CASSKQGTSEAFF,TGCGCCAGCAGCAAACAGGGGACGTCTGAAGCTTTCTTT
TRBV25-1,TRBJ2-7,.,TRBD1,CASSPLRQGYYEQYF,TGTGCCAGCAGCCCTTTGAGACAGGGATACTACGAGCAGTACTTC
TRBV5-4,TRBJ2-3,.,TRBD2,CASSSRTSGRADTQYF,TGTGCCAGCAGCTCGAGGACTAGCGGGAGGGCAGATACGCAGTATTTT
TRBV19,TRBJ1-5,.,TRBD1,CASSGTGGQPQHF,TGTGCCAGTAGCGGGACAGGGGGTCAGCCCCAGCATTTT
TRBV5-1,TRBJ2-7,.,.,CASRERGNEQYF,TGCGCCAGCAGGGAAAGGGGAAACGAGCAGTACTTC
TRBV19,TRBJ2-3,.,TRBD2,CASSAGLGLAFPTDTQYF,TGTGCCAGTAGTGCGGGTCTGGGACTAGCGTTCCCCACAGATACGCAGTATTTT
TRBV18,TRBJ1-1,.,TRBD1,CASARDSLKPEAFF,TGTGCCAGCGCAAGGGACAGCCTAAAACCTGAAGCTTTCTTT
TRBV27,TRBJ2-7,.,.,CASSLRGSLYEQYF,TGTGCCAGCAGTTTAAGGGGTTCCTTGTACGAGCAGTACTTC
TRBV27,TRBJ2-7,.,TRBD2,CASIGLAGGGSSYEQYF,TGTGCCAGCATTGGGCTAGCGGGAGGTGGAAGCTCCTACGAGCAGTACTTC
TRBV9,TRBJ2-2,.,.,CASSVLGFPPGELFF,TGTGCCAGCAGCGTCTTGGGCTTTCCCCCCGGGGAGCTGTTTTTT
TRBV18,TRBJ1-2,.,TRBD1,CASSPGTVGYGYTF,TGTGCCAGCTCACCAGGGACAGTGGGCTATGGCTACACCTTC
TRBV5-1,TRBJ2-3,.,.,CASTQEGTDTQYF,TGCGCCAGCACCCAAGAGGGCACAGATACGCAGTATTTT
TRBV27,TRBJ2-7,.,TRBD2,CASSPTSRVPYEQYF,TGTGCCAGCAGCCCGACTAGCCGGGTCCCCTACGAGCAGTACTTC
TRBV9,TRBJ2-2,.,.,CASSVDDFLNTGELFF,TGTGCCAGCAGCGTAGATGACTTTTTGAACACCGGGGAGCTGTTTTTT
TRBV28,TRBJ2-1,.,.,CASTPGYWSSYNEQFF,TGTGCCAGCACCCCGGGGTATTGGAGCTCCTACAATGAGCAGTTCTTC
TRBV27,TRBJ2-1,.,.,CASSSLLGNEQFF,TGTGCCAGCAGTTCCTTACTTGGCAATGAGCAGTTCTTC
TRBV5-4,TRBJ1-1,.,.,CASSSGTHTEAFF,TGTGCCAGCAGTTCCGGGACTCATACTGAAGCTTTCTTT
TRBV5-5,TRBJ2-5,.,TRBD2,CASSQITGLLETQYF,TGTGCCAGCAGCCAAATTACGGGACTACTAGAGACCCAGTACTTC
TRBV7-9,TRBJ2-1,.,.,CASSLGGLGDEQFF,TGTGCCAGCAGCTTAGGAGGTTTAGGGGATGAGCAGTTCTTC
TRBV15,TRBJ2-5,.,TRBD2,CATSREGRRGEETQYF,TGTGCCACCAGCAGAGAGGGACGGCGGGGGGAAGAGACCCAGTACTTC
TRBV5-6,TRBJ1-1,few,.,CASSPLRARGTEAFF,TGTGCCAGCAGCCCCTTAAGGGCCCGGGGCACTGAAGCTTTCTTT
TRBV27,TRBJ2-5,.,.,CASSPRVITGTRQETQYF,TGTGCCAGCAGTCCCCGCGTGATTACAGGGACGAGACAAGAGACCCAGTACTTC
TRBV15,TRBJ2-7,.,.,CATSRDLSDFYEQYF,TGTGCCACCAGCAGAGATCTGTCAGATTTCTACGAGCAGTACTTC
TRBV6-5,TRBJ1-5,once,TRBD1,CASSQDRGDQPQHF,TGTGCCAGCAGTCAGGACAGGGGAGATCAGCCCCAGCATTTT
TRBV4-1,TRBJ2-7,.,TRBD1,CASSQAASGQGVYEQYF,TGCGCCAGCAGCCAAGCGGCGTCGGGACAGGGGGTCTACGAGCAGTACTTC
TRBV28,TRBJ2-7,.,TRBD1,CASETGMEEQYF,TGTGCCAGCGAGACAGGGATGGAGGAGCAGTACTTC
TRBV10-2,TRBJ2-7,.,TRBD2,CASRETSGSYEQYF,TGCGCCAGCAGGGAAACTAGCGGGAGTTACGAGCAGTACTTC
TRBV29-1,TRBJ2-5,.,TRBD1,CSVATGGYGQYF,TGCAGCGTCGCGACAGGGGGCTACGGGCAGTACTTC
TRBV14,TRBJ1-3,.,.,CASSQDPPGKWPGNTIYF,TGTGCCAGCAGCCAAGATCCCCCGGGGAAGTGGCCTGGAAACACCATATATTTT
TRBV18,TRBJ1-4,.,.,CASSPYVDEKLFF,TGTGCCAGCTCACCCTACGTCGATGAAAAACTGTTTTTT
TRBV18,TRBJ1-1,.,TRBD1,CASSLTGANTEAFF,TGTGCCAGCTCATTGACAGGGGCGAACACTGAAGCTTTCTTT
TRBV27,TRBJ2-1,.,.,CASSLLSEQFF,TGTGCCAGCAGTTTACTTTCTGAGCAGTTCTTC
TRBV5-4,TRBJ2-5,.,TRBD2,CVSSRPTSTSRQETQYF,TGTGTCAGCAGCCGGCCCACCTCGACTAGCCGACAAGAGACCCAGTACTTC